A single sample gave rise to the 17 T cell receptor beta chains below, sequenced in a study of blood T cell repertoires in COVID-19. The method was immunoSEQ multiplex PCR; TCRdb's version includes in-frame clones alone and lacks a portion of them. The sample lists roughly 360,000 clones; 70% to 85% were seen once. Sequencing was done on a sample of peripheral blood. The receptors come from a human donor with acute or convalescent COVID-19. The donor label of this sample is uncertain.

The chain links TRBV28 to TRBJ1-6, with D possibly TRBD1 on 5 matching bases. Germline assignment: CDR1 MDHEN and CDR2 SYDVKM. Between the trimmed V and J ends, which lost 8 bases and 0 bases, there was a span of 8 bases. The CDR3 consists of 14 residues. Written as DNA, the CDR3 is TGTGCCAGCGACAGCCACTCCTATAATTCACCCCTCCACTTT. As protein: CASDSHSYNSPLHF. Looking up the rest from reference TRBV28 and TRBJ1-6 gives the full variable domain: DVKVTQSSRYLVKRTGEKVFLECVQDMDHENMFWYRQDPGLGLRLIYFSYDVKMKEKGDIPEGYSVSREKKERFSLILESASTNQTSMYLCASDSHSYNSPLHFGNGTRLTVT.

The chain couples TRBV27 to TRBJ1-5, with 7 positions matching TRBD1. CDR3 length: 19 residues. Germline V gene lookup returns CDR1 MNHEY and CDR2 SMNVEV (reference sequence). V was pared by 5 bases and J by 1 base, with 17 bases of the junction left unmatched. The chain's CDR3 is CASSQAGGLRGQSNQPQHF. In nucleotides, the CDR3 is TGTGCCAGCAGTCAGGCGGGTGGGTTAAGGGGGCAAAGCAATCAGCCCCAGCATTTT.

The chain employs TRBV6-5 and TRBJ2-5; TRBD2 might be the D (6 bases). Germline CDR1 MNHEY, CDR2 SVGAGI. The CDR3 is 15 residues long. V lost 4 bases to trimming and J lost 5 bases, with 17 bases between them. The chain's CDR3 is CASSSVGGVGETQYF. CDR3 DNA: TGTGCCAGCAGTTCGGTGGGCGGGGTAGGGGAGACCCAGTACTTC.

The chain combines TRBV5-4 with TRBJ2-5; tentative D call: TRBD1 (6 bases). V lost 0 bases, J lost 3 bases, and 9 bases lay in between. Germline CDR1 is SGHNT and CDR2 is YYREEE (reference sequence). The CDR3 sequence is 14 residues long. The CDR3 DNA is TGTGCCAGCAGCTTGGCTACAGGGAAAGAGACCCAGTACTTC. Its protein is CASSLATGKETQYF.

This chain uses TRBV7-9 with TRBJ1-5, with 9 bases identical to TRBD1. The length of the CDR3 is 18 residues. Germline loops: CDR1 SEHNR, CDR2 FQNEAQ (reference sequence). V shed 4 bases and J 3 bases; nucleotides not matched to a gene: 13. CDR3 nucleotides: TGTGCCAGCAGCTCACAGACGGGACAGGGACGTATCAATCAGCCCCAGCATTTT. Encoded protein: CASSSQTGQGRINQPQHF.

This clone was found once. The chain combines TRBV5-1 with TRBJ2-1; D unresolved. V lost 5 bases and J 0 bases, leaving 9 bases between the germline ends. Looked up from germline, CDR1 is SGHRS and CDR2 is YFSETQ. The CDR3 is made up of 14 amino acids. The CDR3 DNA sequence: TGCGCCAGCAGTCAGGTGAGCTCCTACAATGAGCAGTTCTTC. This translates into CASSQVSSYNEQFF.

The V and J genes are TRBV30 and TRBJ2-1, with 8 bases that match TRBD1. CDR1 is GTSNPN and CDR2 is SVGIG in the germline V gene (reference sequence). Losses at the gene ends were 6 bases for V and 9 bases for J; bases not matched to a gene: 10. This CDR3 spans 13 amino acids. Written as DNA, the CDR3 is TGTGCCTGTACACATTTGGGGACAGGTGAGCAGTTCTTC. It is translated as CACTHLGTGEQFF. Filled out from reference TRBV30 and TRBJ2-1, the complete variable domain reads SQTIHQWPATLVQPVGSPLSLECTVEGTSNPNLYWYRQAAGRGLQLLFYSVGIGQISSEVPQNLSASRPQDRQFILSSKKLLLSDSGFYLCACTHLGTGEQFFGPGTRLTVL.

The chain employs TRBV11-2 and TRBJ2-3; maybe TRBD2 (7 bases). CDR1 is SGHAT and CDR2 is FQNNGV in the germline V gene. This CDR3 has 15 residues. Trimming stripped 1 base from V and 2 bases from J, with 10 bases between. CDR3 sequence (DNA): TGTGCCAGCAGCTTAGGGCGGGGGCCCACAGATACGCAGTATTTT. This sequence encodes CASSLGRGPTDTQYF.

The chain links TRBV5-4 to TRBJ1-2, with D possibly matching TRBD1 (5 bases). Trimming pared 1 base from V and 0 bases from J, leaving 13 bases between. The CDR3 totals 16 residues. Germline V CDR1 and CDR2: SGHNT, YYREEE (reference sequence). CDR3 amino acids: CASSLRGTGPNYGYTF. In DNA, the CDR3 is TGTGCCAGCAGCTTGAGGGGTACAGGACCTAACTATGGCTACACCTTC.

This rearrangement joins TRBV6-2 or TRBV6-3 to TRBJ2-5; TRBD2 aligns across 10 bases. The CDR3 extends over 16 amino acids. Germline assignment: CDR1 MNHEY and CDR2 SVGEGT. V trimming: 6 bases; J trimming: 4 bases; junction bases outside the gene matches: 11. CDR3 nucleotide sequence: TGTGCCAGCAGCCCGCCCCTAGCGGGAGCTAGAGAGACCCAGTACTTC. Protein product: CASSPPLAGARETQYF.

J is TRBJ2-5 and V is TRBV27; D possibly corresponds to TRBD1 (6 bases). The CDR3 has 15 amino acids. The V and J ends lost 5 bases and 4 bases respectively, with 17 bases between them. From germline, CDR1 is MNHEY and CDR2 SMNVEV (reference sequence). The chain's CDR3 is CASSTNRVRRETQYF. The CDR3 DNA is TGTGCCAGCAGTACAAACAGGGTTAGAAGAGAGACCCAGTACTTC.

The chain is built from TRBV7-8 and TRBJ1-6; TRBD1 is a possible D gene (6 bases). Between the trimmed V and J ends, which lost 4 bases and 8 bases, there was a span of 6 bases. The CDR3 spans 12 residues. The germline gives CDR1 SGHVS, CDR2 FQNEAQ. CDR3 sequence: CASSYRDSPLHF. CDR3 bases: TGTGCCAGCAGCTACAGGGATTCACCCCTCCACTTT.

Turning to this clone: Additional DNA sequences in this sample encode the identical CDR3. This chain joins TRBV9 and TRBJ1-1; D remains unclear. CDR3 length equals 12 residues. V was pared by 1 base and J by 4 bases, with 5 bases between. CDR1 is SGDLS, CDR2 YYNGEE, per germline. The CDR3 DNA follows: TGTGCCAGCAGCGTATCGGGCACTGAAGCTTTCTTT. This encodes CASSVSGTEAFF.

The count of this clone is one. This chain links TRBV14 with TRBJ1-1; D ambiguous. The CDR3 is 14 amino acids. V gave up 2 bases and J gave up 1 base, with 8 bases separating them. CDR1 is SGHDN and CDR2 is FVKESK in the germline V gene. This CDR3 is CASSQSPSNTEAFF. For the CDR3, the DNA is TGTGCCAGCAGCCAATCCCCATCGAACACTGAAGCTTTCTTT.

V usage is TRBV3-1 (or the pseudogene TRBV3-2) and J usage is TRBJ2-3, with D unclear. CDR1 and CDR2 from the germline V gene are LGHDT and YNNKEL (reference sequence). V lost 1 base and J 2 bases, leaving 7 bases between the germline ends. The CDR3 consists of 14 residues. The CDR3 DNA sequence: TGTGCCAGCAGCCAAGGCGTATTCACAGATACGCAGTATTTT. It translates to CASSQGVFTDTQYF.

V usage is TRBV24-1 and J usage is TRBJ2-3; 12 bases match TRBD2. V lost 2 bases to trimming and J lost 8 bases; unmatched junction nucleotides: 10. Germline V gene data show CDR1 as KGHDR and CDR2 as SFDVKD. The CDR3 is 17 residues long. CDR3 sequence reads: CATSDWSSGGELGTQYF. CDR3 DNA: TGTGCCACCAGTGATTGGTCTAGCGGGGGGGAATTAGGTACGCAGTATTTT.

The chain combines TRBV6-5 with TRBJ1-5; 7 bases agree with TRBD1. Germline assignment: CDR1 MNHEY and CDR2 SVGAGI. The trim removed 6 bases at V and 4 bases at J, leaving 9 bases unmatched. CDR3 length equals 15 residues. In DNA form, the CDR3 reads TGTGCCAGCAGGTCCGGGACAGAAAGGAATCAGCCCCAGCATTTT. Protein sequence: CASRSGTERNQPQHF.